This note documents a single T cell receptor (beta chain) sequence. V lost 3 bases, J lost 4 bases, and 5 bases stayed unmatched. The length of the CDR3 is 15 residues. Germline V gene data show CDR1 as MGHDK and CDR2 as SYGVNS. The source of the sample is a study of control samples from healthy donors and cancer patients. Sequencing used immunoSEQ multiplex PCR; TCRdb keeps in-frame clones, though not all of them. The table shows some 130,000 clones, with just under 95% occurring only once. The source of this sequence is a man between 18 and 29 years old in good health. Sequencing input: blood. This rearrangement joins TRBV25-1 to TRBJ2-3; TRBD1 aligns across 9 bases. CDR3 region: CASSEPGTGPDTQYF. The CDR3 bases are TGTGCCAGCAGTGAGCCCGGGACAGGGCCAGATACGCAGTATTTT.